Sequencing of this TCR beta chain was carried out in a study of T cells in Graves' hyperthyroidism and ophthalmopathy. Study observations and caveats: Ophthalmopathy onset followed model prediction by a median about seven months.

RNA transcripts yielded amplified TCR beta CDR3 regions. In the first-round RT-PCR of the TCR CDR3, the HTBI primer set was used. TCRdb independently ran MiXCR on the multiplex PCR reads; one entry per CDR3 protein. The table includes about 52,000 distinct CDR3 sequences, over 40% detected once. The CDR3 extends over 16 amino acids. Germline V gene data show CDR1 as SNHLY and CDR2 as FYNNEI. About this clonotype itself: What it binds is not known. Its ends do not fully match the called genes, so a read error is possible.

Pregnant or lactating patients were excluded, as were those with uncontrolled infection or other autoimmune disease. Each diagnosis was grounded in clinical symptoms, serum thyroxine and TRAb, thyroid ultrasound, and orbital computed tomography. The source of the PBMCs was more than 9.5 ml of fresh peripheral blood. The receptor was isolated from a woman between 50 and 59 years old with Graves' ophthalmopathy. V is TRBV2 and J is TRBJ1-4, with D possibly matching TRBD1 (5 bases). Sequencing was carried out using blood. The CDR3 sequence is CASNGGSSATNEKLSF. The CDR3 nucleotides read TGTGCCAGCAATGGGGGTTCGTCGGCAACTAATGAAAAACTGTCCTTT. Variable domain in full (rest from reference TRBV2 and TRBJ1-4): EPEVTQTPSHQVTQMGQEVILRCVPISNHLYFYWYRQILGQKVEFLVSFYNNEISEKSEIFDDQFSVERPDGSNFTLKIRSTKLEDSAMYFCASNGGSSATNEKLSFGSGTQLSVL.